This T cell receptor (beta chain) was sequenced for a study of blood T cell repertoires in COVID-19. For the study at large: Specimens from acute and convalescent COVID-19 originated in the United States, Italy and Spain. PBMCs, B-cell-depleted T cells, or T cells provided the cDNA or gDNA that made up the material.

This clone has more than one count but fewer than ten. Germline V CDR1 and CDR2: GTSNPN, SVGIG (reference sequence). The CDR3 spans 15 residues. V shed 3 bases and J 10 bases; nucleotides not matched to a gene: 9. Original processing notes: Nucleated cell number was recorded as an estimate derived from reference gene primer amplification. Here immunoSEQ multiplex PCR was the method, and the copy in TCRdb shows in-frame clones only, minus some. Clonal size and the V and J genes are those of that table, whereas D and trimming came from the DNA. Among fewer than 250,000 clones listed, over 75% were seen once.

The specimen sequenced was peripheral blood. This sequence was found in a woman aged 45-65 years with acute or convalescent COVID-19. V is TRBV30 and J is TRBJ2-1, with 13 bases matching TRBD2. CDR3 sequence (DNA): TGTGCCTGGAGGGAGAAAGGACTAGCGGGAGTCGAGCAGTTCTTC. Encoded protein: CAWREKGLAGVEQFF.